Sequencing of this T cell receptor beta chain was carried out in a study of shared clonotypes between healthy human individuals. Study-level findings and limits: Only blood was sampled; tissue repertoires likely differ. Donor clonotype sharing was expected to depend on sequencing depth.

About this clone: The antigen is not known.

Evenly divided among several immunoSEQ plates was the genomic DNA of each subset. Sequencing was performed with immunoSEQ multiplex PCR; in TCRdb, only in-frame clones are kept and a portion is missing. Of a few million clones in the sample, almost 96% were seen once. The TCR comes from a man aged 18 to 35 in good health. Sequenced input: naive CD4+ T cells sorted from blood. The sample's subset: CD45RA+ positively selected.

The CDR3 nucleotides are TGTGCCAGCAGTTACCGGGGGGCGCGGATTGAAAAACTGTTTTTT. It codes for CASSYRGARIEKLFF. This rearrangement joins TRBV6-6 to TRBJ1-4, with D maybe TRBD1 (6 bases). Between the trimmed V and J ends, which lost 2 bases and 7 bases, there was a span of 14 bases. The CDR3 spans 15 residues. The germline V gene encodes CDR1 MNHNY and CDR2 SVGAGI (reference sequence).